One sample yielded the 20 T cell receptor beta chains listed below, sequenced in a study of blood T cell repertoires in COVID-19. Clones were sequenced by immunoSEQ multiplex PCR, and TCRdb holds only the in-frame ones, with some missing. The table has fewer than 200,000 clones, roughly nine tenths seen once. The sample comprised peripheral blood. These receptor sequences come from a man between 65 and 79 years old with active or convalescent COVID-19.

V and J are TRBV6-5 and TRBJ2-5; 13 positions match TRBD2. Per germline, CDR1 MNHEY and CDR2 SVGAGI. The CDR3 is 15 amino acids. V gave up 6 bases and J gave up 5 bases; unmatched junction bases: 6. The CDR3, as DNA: TGTGCCAGCAGGGCTGGACTAGCGGGAGTGGAGACCCAGTACTTC. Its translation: CASRAGLAGVETQYF.

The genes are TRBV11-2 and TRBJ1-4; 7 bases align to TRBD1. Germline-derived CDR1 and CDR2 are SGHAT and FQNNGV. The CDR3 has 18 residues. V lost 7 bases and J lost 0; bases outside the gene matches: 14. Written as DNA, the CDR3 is TGTGCCAGCACAACCGGAGGGGGACAGCTTGCAACTAATGAAAAACTGTTTTTT. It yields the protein CASTTGGGQLATNEKLFF. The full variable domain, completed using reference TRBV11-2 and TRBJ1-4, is EAGVAQSPRYKIIEKRQSVAFWCNPISGHATLYWYQQILGQGPKLLIQFQNNGVVDDSQLPKDRFSAERLKGVDSTLKIQPAKLEDSAVYLCASTTGGGQLATNEKLFFGSGTQLSVL.

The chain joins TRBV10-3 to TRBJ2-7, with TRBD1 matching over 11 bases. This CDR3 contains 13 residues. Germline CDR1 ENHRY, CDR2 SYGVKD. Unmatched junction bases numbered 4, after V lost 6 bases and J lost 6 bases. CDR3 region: CAIRGQGAVEQYF. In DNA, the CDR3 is TGTGCCATCAGAGGACAGGGGGCGGTCGAGCAGTACTTC.

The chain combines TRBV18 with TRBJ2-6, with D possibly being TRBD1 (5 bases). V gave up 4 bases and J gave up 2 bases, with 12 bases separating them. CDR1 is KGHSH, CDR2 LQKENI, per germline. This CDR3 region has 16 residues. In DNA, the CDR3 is TGTGCCAGCTCACTCGACAGACCCCCTGGGGCCAACGTCCTGACTTTC. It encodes CASSLDRPPGANVLTF.

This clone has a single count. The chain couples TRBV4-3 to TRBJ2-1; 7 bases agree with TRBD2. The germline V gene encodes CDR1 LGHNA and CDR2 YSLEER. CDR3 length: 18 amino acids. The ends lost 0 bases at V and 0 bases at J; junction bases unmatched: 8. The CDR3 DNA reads TGCGCCAGCAGCCAAGATCCTCTAGCGGAAAGCTCCTACAATGAGCAGTTCTTC. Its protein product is CASSQDPLAESSYNEQFF.

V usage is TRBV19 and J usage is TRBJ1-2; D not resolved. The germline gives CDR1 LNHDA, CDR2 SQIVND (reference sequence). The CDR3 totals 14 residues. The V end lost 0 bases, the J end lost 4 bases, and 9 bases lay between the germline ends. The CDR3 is CASSIDHRAYGYTF. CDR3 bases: TGTGCCAGTAGTATAGATCACAGAGCCTATGGCTACACCTTC.

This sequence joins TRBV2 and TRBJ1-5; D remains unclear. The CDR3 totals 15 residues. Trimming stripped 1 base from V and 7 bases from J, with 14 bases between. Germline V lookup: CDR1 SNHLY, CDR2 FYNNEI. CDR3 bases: TGTGCCAGCAGTGAAGGGCCGACTATAGGGCAGCCCCAGCATTTT. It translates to CASSEGPTIGQPQHF.

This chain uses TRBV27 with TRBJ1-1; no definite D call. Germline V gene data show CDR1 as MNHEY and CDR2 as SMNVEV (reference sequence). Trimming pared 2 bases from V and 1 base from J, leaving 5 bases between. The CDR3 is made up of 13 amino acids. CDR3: CASSLVRNTEAFF. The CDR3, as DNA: TGTGCCAGCAGTTTAGTGCGGAACACTGAAGCTTTCTTT.

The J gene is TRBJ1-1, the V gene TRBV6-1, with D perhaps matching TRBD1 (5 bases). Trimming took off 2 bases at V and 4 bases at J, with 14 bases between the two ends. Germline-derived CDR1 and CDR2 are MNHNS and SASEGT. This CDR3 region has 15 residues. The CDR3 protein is CASSERAGRGTEAFF. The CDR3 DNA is TGTGCCAGCAGTGAAAGGGCAGGGAGGGGCACTGAAGCTTTCTTT.

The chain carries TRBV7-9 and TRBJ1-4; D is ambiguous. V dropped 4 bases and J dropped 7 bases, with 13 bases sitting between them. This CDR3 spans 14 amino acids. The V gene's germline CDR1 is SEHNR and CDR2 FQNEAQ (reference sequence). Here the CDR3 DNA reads TGTGCCAGCAGCTCCCGTGGCCTCAGTGAAAAACTGTTTTTT. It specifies CASSSRGLSEKLFF.

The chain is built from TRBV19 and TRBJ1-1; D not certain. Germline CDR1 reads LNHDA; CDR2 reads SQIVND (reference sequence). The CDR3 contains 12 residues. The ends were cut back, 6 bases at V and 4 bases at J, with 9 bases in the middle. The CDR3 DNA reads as TGTGCCAGTAGGCTGGGCTCCACTGAAGCTTTCTTT. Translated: CASRLGSTEAFF.

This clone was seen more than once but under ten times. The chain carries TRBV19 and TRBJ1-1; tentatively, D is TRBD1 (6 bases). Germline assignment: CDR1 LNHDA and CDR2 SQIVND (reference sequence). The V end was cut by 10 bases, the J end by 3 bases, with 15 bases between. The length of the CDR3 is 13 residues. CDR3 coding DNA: TGTGCCACCACCATGGGGGGGCACACTGAAGCTTTCTTT. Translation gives CATTMGGHTEAFF.

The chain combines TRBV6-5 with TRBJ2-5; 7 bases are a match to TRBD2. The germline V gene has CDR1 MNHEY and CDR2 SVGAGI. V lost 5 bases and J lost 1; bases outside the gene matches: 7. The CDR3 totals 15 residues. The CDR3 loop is CASSTTPGGQETQYF. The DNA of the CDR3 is TGTGCCAGCAGTACCACCCCGGGGGGCCAAGAGACCCAGTACTTC.

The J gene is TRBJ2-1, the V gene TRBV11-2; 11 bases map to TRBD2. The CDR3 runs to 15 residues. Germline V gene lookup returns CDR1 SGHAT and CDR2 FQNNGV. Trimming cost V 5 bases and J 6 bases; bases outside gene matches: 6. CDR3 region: CASSELAGVGNEQFF. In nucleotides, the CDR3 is TGTGCCAGCAGCGAACTAGCGGGAGTTGGCAATGAGCAGTTCTTC.

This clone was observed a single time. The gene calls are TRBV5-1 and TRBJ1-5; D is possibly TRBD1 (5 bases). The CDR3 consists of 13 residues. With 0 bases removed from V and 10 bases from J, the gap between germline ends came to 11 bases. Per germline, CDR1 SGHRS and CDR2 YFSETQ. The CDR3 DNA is TGCGCCAGCAGCTTGGAGGGGAGGGGTCCCCAGCATTTT. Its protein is CASSLEGRGPQHF.

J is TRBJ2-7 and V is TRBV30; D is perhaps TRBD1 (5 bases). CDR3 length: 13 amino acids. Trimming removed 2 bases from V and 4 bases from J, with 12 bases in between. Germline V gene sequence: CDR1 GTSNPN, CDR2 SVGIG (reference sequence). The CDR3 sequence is CAWSKGIQYEQYF. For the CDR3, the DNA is TGTGCCTGGAGTAAGGGGATTCAGTACGAGCAGTACTTC.

The CDR3 DNA is TGCGCCAGCAGCTTGGTCGCGGCAGGGGCTGGAAACACCATATATTTT. It encodes CASSLVAAGAGNTIYF. The V and J genes are TRBV5-1 and TRBJ1-3; perhaps TRBD1 as D (6 bases). The V and J ends lost 0 bases and 2 bases respectively, with 12 bases between them. Per germline, CDR1 SGHRS and CDR2 YFSETQ. This CDR3 is 16 amino acids long.

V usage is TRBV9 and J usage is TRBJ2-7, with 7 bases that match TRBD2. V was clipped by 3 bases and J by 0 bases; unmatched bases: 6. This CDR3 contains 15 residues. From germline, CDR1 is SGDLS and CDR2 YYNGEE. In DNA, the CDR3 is TGTGCCAGCAGCGCCTTCCGGGACTACTCCTACGAGCAGTACTTC. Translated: CASSAFRDYSYEQYF.

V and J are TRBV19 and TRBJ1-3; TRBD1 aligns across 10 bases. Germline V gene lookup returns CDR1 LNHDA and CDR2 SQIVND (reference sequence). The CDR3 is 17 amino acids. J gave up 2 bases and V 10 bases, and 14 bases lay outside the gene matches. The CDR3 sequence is CATSRGQGTTTGNTIYF. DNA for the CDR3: TGTGCCACCTCCCGGGGACAGGGGACCACGACTGGAAACACCATATATTTT.

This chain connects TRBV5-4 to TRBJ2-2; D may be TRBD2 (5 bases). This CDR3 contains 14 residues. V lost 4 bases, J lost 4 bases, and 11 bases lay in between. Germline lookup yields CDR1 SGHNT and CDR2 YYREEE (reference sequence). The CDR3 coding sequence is TGTGCCAGCAGCCCGGACTTAGTCACCGGGGAGCTGTTTTTT. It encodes CASSPDLVTGELFF.